Shown below are 18 T cell receptor beta chains from a single sample sequenced in a study of blood T cell repertoires in COVID-19 (dated by TCRdb to the early 2020s). Receptors were amplified or captured by the immunoSEQ multiplex PCR assay. In TCRdb, the immuneACCESS table is reduced to in-frame sequences with V and J assigned. These tables do not hold every clone; where another copy was compared, an unresolved V gene accounts for under half, and the others remain unexplained. The sample records under 250,000 clones, under 90% of which are singletons. Together, the top ten hold roughly 1.8% of the sample. Sequencing input: PBMCs or T cells enriched from blood (not recorded which). Receptors originate from a man aged 55 to 70 who had recovered from COVID-19.

The sample holds many counts of this clone. The chain recombines TRBV6-6 with TRBJ2-3; D is unclear. Trimming cost V 5 bases and J 3 bases, with 9 bases left between them. In germline, CDR1 is MNHNY, CDR2 SVGAGI (reference sequence). The CDR3 is 13 residues long. The CDR3 sequence: CASSRTETDTQYF. The CDR3 region has the DNA TGTGCCAGCAGTCGGACGGAGACAGATACGCAGTATTTT.

This chain joins TRBV7-2 and TRBJ1-2; 7 nucleotides line up with TRBD1. CDR3 length: 16 amino acids. CDR1 is SGHTA and CDR2 is FQGNSA in the germline V gene. V was clipped by 4 bases and J by 4 bases; unmatched bases: 12. The CDR3 region has the DNA TGTGCCAGCAGCTCCATTTCCGGGACAGCCGCCTATGGCTACACCTTC. Its protein is CASSSISGTAAYGYTF. The full variable domain, completed using reference TRBV7-2 and TRBJ1-2, is GAGVSQSPSNKVTEKGKDVELRCDPISGHTALYWYRQSLGQGLEFLIYFQGNSAPDKSGLPSDRFSAERTGGSVSTLTIQRTQQEDSAVYLCASSSISGTAAYGYTFGSGTRLTVV.

V usage is TRBV6-5 and J usage is TRBJ1-6; tentative D call: TRBD1 (5 bases). V was shortened by 0 bases and J by 7 bases, with 7 bases between the two germline ends. This CDR3 contains 14 residues. Germline loops: CDR1 MNHEY, CDR2 SVGAGI. Here the CDR3 DNA reads TGTGCCAGCAGTTACTCGCCAGGGAATTCACCCCTCCACTTT. This sequence encodes CASSYSPGNSPLHF.

The rearrangement links TRBV6-1 to TRBJ1-4; 8 nucleotides agree with TRBD1. This CDR3 comprises 13 residues. Unmatched junction bases numbered 3, after V lost 2 bases and J lost 10 bases. Germline CDR1 and CDR2: MNHNS and SASEGT. The CDR3 DNA sequence: TGTGCCAGCAGTGAACAGGGGGCCCGAAAACTGTTTTTT. Its translation: CASSEQGARKLFF.

The J gene is TRBJ2-1, the V gene TRBV2; D perhaps matches TRBD1 (6 bases). Germline CDR1 and CDR2: SNHLY and FYNNEI. V shed 2 bases and J shed 5 bases, with 16 bases lying between them. This CDR3 comprises 16 residues. CDR3 bases: TGTGCCAGCAGTGAACAGGGGCATCTAGTTAACAATGAGCAGTTCTTC. Amino acid sequence: CASSEQGHLVNNEQFF.

The chain links TRBV3-1 (or the pseudogene TRBV3-2) to TRBJ1-2, with 8 bases that match TRBD1. CDR1 and CDR2 (germline): LGHDT, YNNKEL (reference sequence). After removal of 4 bases from V and 3 bases from J, the junction contained 7 bases not matched to a gene. This CDR3 comprises 15 residues. The CDR3 nucleotides read TGTGCCAGCAGCCCACGACAGGGGAGGGACTATGGCTACACCTTC. The encoded protein is CASSPRQGRDYGYTF.

V gene TRBV2 combines with J gene TRBJ1-1; D not resolved. The CDR3 loop spans 11 amino acids. The germline V gene encodes CDR1 SNHLY and CDR2 FYNNEI. Deletions cut 8 bases from V and 4 bases from J, with 8 bases between. The CDR3 DNA is TGTGCCAGCCCGTCGGGCACTGAAGCTTTCTTT. The encoded protein is CASPSGTEAFF.

V usage is TRBV19 and J usage is TRBJ2-5, with D possibly TRBD1 on 5 matching bases. The CDR3 consists of 16 residues. The germline gives CDR1 LNHDA, CDR2 SQIVND (reference sequence). The V and J ends lost 3 bases and 1 base respectively, with 15 bases between them. The CDR3 is CASSIALTASQETQYF. CDR3 sequence (DNA): TGTGCCAGTAGTATCGCCCTGACAGCGAGCCAAGAGACCCAGTACTTC.

The V and J genes are TRBV11-2 and TRBJ1-1; 8 nucleotides agree with TRBD1. Germline CDR1 reads SGHAT; CDR2 reads FQNNGV. The CDR3 extends over 17 amino acids. V was pared by 4 bases and J by 4 bases, with 14 bases of the junction left unmatched. Here the CDR3 reads CASSSRQGSSPGTEAFF. In nucleotides, the CDR3 is TGTGCCAGCAGCTCCCGACAGGGGAGCTCGCCGGGCACTGAAGCTTTCTTT.

This chain joins TRBV5-1 and TRBJ2-5, with D possibly matching TRBD1 (6 bases). CDR3 length equals 14 residues. Trimming took off 2 bases at V and 5 bases at J, with 13 bases between the two ends. Germline CDR1 is SGHRS and CDR2 is YFSETQ. CDR3 in amino acids: CASSLQGQRETQYF. The CDR3, as DNA: TGCGCCAGCAGCTTACAGGGCCAGAGGGAGACCCAGTACTTC. The full variable domain, its missing parts supplied by reference TRBV5-1 and TRBJ2-5, is KAGVTQTPRYLIKTRGQQVTLSCSPISGHRSVSWYQQTPGQGLQFLFEYFSETQRNKGNFPGRFSGRQFSNSRSEMNVSTLELGDSALYLCASSLQGQRETQYFGPGTRLLVL.

The rearrangement links TRBV11-2 to TRBJ1-2; 7 nucleotides align to TRBD1. The CDR3 runs 13 residues. The germline V gene has CDR1 SGHAT and CDR2 FQNNGV. V dropped 6 bases and J dropped 5; count of bases not matched to a gene: 6. CDR3 sequence: CASSLDREYGYTF. The CDR3 bases are TGTGCCAGCAGTCTCGACAGGGAGTATGGCTACACCTTC.

The chain is built from TRBV18 and TRBJ1-6; D possibly corresponds to TRBD1 (6 bases). The V end lost 3 bases, the J end lost 5 bases, and 8 bases lay between the germline ends. The CDR3 runs to 14 residues. The V gene's germline CDR1 is KGHSH and CDR2 LQKENI. The CDR3 bases are TGTGCCAGCTCACCTAACAGGGATAATTCACCCCTCCACTTT. Protein product: CASSPNRDNSPLHF.

The chain joins TRBV18 to TRBJ2-3; weak D call: TRBD1 (5 bases). The CDR3 runs 14 residues. V lost 3 bases to trimming and J lost 2 bases, with 9 bases between them. Germline V gives CDR1 KGHSH, CDR2 LQKENI. CDR3 in amino acids: CASSPKDNTDTQYF. CDR3 DNA: TGTGCCAGCTCACCCAAGGACAACACAGATACGCAGTATTTT.

The chain joins TRBV7-9 to TRBJ2-7, with 8 nucleotides matching TRBD1. The V gene end was trimmed by 5 bases and the J gene end by 2 bases; junction bases not matched to a gene: 11. CDR1 is SEHNR and CDR2 is FQNEAQ in the germline V gene (reference sequence). This CDR3 is built from 16 residues. The CDR3 DNA follows: TGTGCCAGCAGCACAACCAGGGGGCGACCTCCCTACGAGCAGTACTTC. Translating gives CASSTTRGRPPYEQYF.

The chain uses TRBV3-1 (or the pseudogene TRBV3-2) and TRBJ2-3, with 7 bases fitting TRBD2. Germline CDR1 is LGHDT and CDR2 is YNNKEL (reference sequence). V shed 3 bases, J shed 2 bases, and the junction held 11 bases outside the gene matches. This CDR3 has 17 residues. The CDR3 DNA reads as TGTGCCAGCAGCCAGTTCCCCACTAGCGATTACACAGATACGCAGTATTTT. As protein: CASSQFPTSDYTDTQYF.

The chain is built from TRBV11-3 and TRBJ2-1; a possible D gene is TRBD1 (7 bases). The V gene's germline CDR1 is SGHNT and CDR2 YENEEA. The ends were cut back, 5 bases at V and 5 bases at J, with 13 bases in the middle. The CDR3 has 14 amino acids. The CDR3 nucleotides are TGTGCCAGCAGCAGGCGGGACAGTCACAATGAGCAGTTCTTC. It translates to CASSRRDSHNEQFF.

The J gene is TRBJ2-1, the V gene TRBV24-1; TRBD2 matches at 10 bases. CDR1 KGHDR and CDR2 SFDVKD come from the germline V gene. The CDR3 covers 13 residues. The trim removed 3 bases at V and 11 bases at J, leaving 3 bases unmatched. The CDR3 is CATSDPGLAKQFF. Written as DNA, the CDR3 is TGTGCCACCAGTGATCCGGGACTAGCGAAGCAGTTCTTC.

This clone was detected a few times. This chain uses TRBV6-5 with TRBJ1-2; D gene unclear. The CDR3 is made up of 12 amino acids. Trimming removed 6 bases at V and 7 bases at J, with 12 bases between. Per the germline V gene, CDR1 is MNHEY and CDR2 is SVGAGI. CDR3 amino acids: CASSSRSGGYTF. The CDR3, as DNA: TGTGCCAGCAGCTCAAGGAGTGGTGGCTACACCTTC.